The sequence of this T cell receptor (beta chain) was determined in a study of CD8 T cells in ankylosing spondylitis. Study-wide results and caveats: Seemingly characteristic of ankylosing spondylitis blood was a TCR beta motif consisting of eight highly homologous variants. Significantly higher representation of disease-linked clones was reported for matched ankylosing spondylitis synovial fluid.

The table lists this clonotype with a count of one. Its specificity is not known. Germline V gene data show CDR1 as SGHVS and CDR2 as FQNEAQ. The CDR3 totals 13 residues. V dropped 3 bases and J dropped 5 bases, with 10 bases sitting between them. Libraries for TCR beta were made by quantitative 5'-RACE with molecular barcodes. TCRdb redid the calling of the 5' RACE reads with MiXCR, one entry per CDR3 protein. The table shows about 360,000 distinct CDR3 sequences, with roughly 20% occurring only once. The sequenced sample was blood, either unsorted or a sorted T cell fraction (not recorded which). The chain carries TRBV7-8 and TRBJ2-5, with D unresolved. This receptor was obtained from a male donor with ankylosing spondylitis or in good health (not recorded which). DNA of the CDR3: TGTGCCAGCAGCTTTCCGCGCGACGAGACCCAGTACTTC. Its protein product is CASSFPRDETQYF.